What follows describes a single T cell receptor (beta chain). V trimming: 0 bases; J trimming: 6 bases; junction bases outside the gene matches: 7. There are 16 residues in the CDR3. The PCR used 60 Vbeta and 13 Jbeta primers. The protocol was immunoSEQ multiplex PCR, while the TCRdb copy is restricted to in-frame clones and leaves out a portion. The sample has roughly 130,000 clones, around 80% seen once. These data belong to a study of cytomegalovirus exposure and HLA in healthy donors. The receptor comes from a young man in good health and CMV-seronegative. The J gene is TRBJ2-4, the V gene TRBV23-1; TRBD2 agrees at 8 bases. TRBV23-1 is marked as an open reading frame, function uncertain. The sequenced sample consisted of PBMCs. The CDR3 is CASSQSEREQGNIQYF. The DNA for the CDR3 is TGCGCCAGCAGTCAATCCGAGCGGGAGCAGGGAAACATTCAGTACTTC.